These 18 T cell receptor beta chains came from one sample sequenced in a study of siplizumab effects on memory and regulatory T cells. Method: immunoSEQ multiplex PCR; TCRdb's copy keeps in-frame clones and lacks some. The data show 90,000 to 120,000 clones, approximately 92% seen once. Sample: CD4+ T cells sorted from blood. Receptors were obtained from a human donor in good health. Some clones in this sample may be carry-over from other donors' samples.

The V gene is TRBV6-5, the J gene TRBJ2-5, with 9 bases identical to TRBD1. The germline CDR1 and CDR2 sequences are MNHEY and SVGAGI. The CDR3 covers 14 residues. Unmatched junction bases numbered 3, after V lost 4 bases and J lost 3 bases. The CDR3 DNA reads TGTGCCAGCAGTTTGACAGGGGGGGAAGAGACCCAGTACTTC. Translation gives CASSLTGGEETQYF.

V is TRBV6-6 and J is TRBJ2-1; possible D gene TRBD1, 5 bases. V lost 5 bases and J 5 bases, leaving 16 bases between the germline ends. This CDR3 is 15 amino acids long. Germline loops: CDR1 MNHNY, CDR2 SVGAGI (reference sequence). This chain's CDR3 is CASSATGQVHNEQFF. The CDR3 nucleotides are TGTGCCAGCAGTGCAACAGGCCAAGTCCACAATGAGCAGTTCTTC.

J is TRBJ2-3 and V is TRBV5-1, with a tentative D call TRBD2 (6 bases). CDR3 length: 15 amino acids. V was cut by 0 bases and J by 3 bases, with 11 bases left in between. From germline, CDR1 is SGHRS and CDR2 YFSETQ. CDR3: CASSLAGDRTDTQYF. CDR3 in DNA: TGCGCCAGCAGCTTGGCGGGGGACCGTACAGATACGCAGTATTTT.

The V call is TRBV15, the J call TRBJ2-6; a weak D match, TRBD2 (5 bases). V was trimmed by 0 bases and J by 3 bases, leaving 18 bases between them. CDR1 LNHNV and CDR2 YYDKDF come from the germline V gene (reference sequence). The CDR3 spans 19 residues. CDR3 DNA: TGTGCCACCAGCAGAGATGAGGGTTTTAGGGTGAGTGGGGCCAACGTCCTGACTTTC. This codes for CATSRDEGFRVSGANVLTF.

The chain uses TRBV6-1 and TRBJ1-3, with D unresolved. V shed 2 bases and J shed 4 bases, with 15 bases lying between them. CDR3 length: 16 residues. From germline, CDR1 is MNHNS and CDR2 SASEGT. The CDR3 nucleotides are TGTGCCAGCAGTGAATATTTCGGCAGGTCCGGAAACACCATATATTTT. Translated: CASSEYFGRSGNTIYF.

The chain joins TRBV7-2 to TRBJ1-6; D gene ambiguous. Germline V CDR1 and CDR2: SGHTA, FQGNSA. The CDR3 runs 14 residues. Deletions cut 5 bases from V and 9 bases from J, with 14 bases between. CDR3 in amino acids: CASSPLGPISPLHF. The CDR3 coding sequence is TGTGCCAGCAGCCCTCTTGGCCCCATTTCACCCCTCCACTTT.

The V and J genes are TRBV27 and TRBJ1-5, with D possibly matching TRBD1 (6 bases). Trimming pared 7 bases from V and 3 bases from J, leaving 22 bases between. The CDR3 runs 17 residues. Germline CDR1 MNHEY, CDR2 SMNVEV (reference sequence). As DNA, the CDR3 is TGTGCCAGCAACAAATCGCCAGGCCTGGGGGCCAATCAGCCCCAGCATTTT. Translation: CASNKSPGLGANQPQHF.

CDR3 nucleotide sequence: TGTGCCAGCAGCTTAAAAAAGGGCCGAGGACGCGATGAGCAGTTCTTC. Protein: CASSLKKGRGRDEQFF. The chain has TRBV7-3 and TRBJ2-1; D unresolved. V was cut by 1 base and J by 8 bases, with 18 bases left in between. Per the germline V gene, CDR1 is SGHTA and CDR2 is FQGTGA. The CDR3 contains 16 residues.

The chain joins TRBV11-3 to TRBJ2-5; D unclear. The J call may be faulty, since TRBJ2-7 better matches the DNA end. Germline CDR1 and CDR2: SGHNT and YENEEA. The CDR3 is 13 residues long. CDR3 in amino acids: CASSGPPPGEQYF. CDR3 in DNA: TGTGCCAGCAGCGGTCCCCCGCCGGGCGAGCAGTACTTC.

The genes are TRBV27 and TRBJ2-6; perhaps TRBD1 as D (5 bases). The CDR3 sequence is 15 residues long. Germline CDR1 reads MNHEY; CDR2 reads SMNVEV (reference sequence). Trimming took off 11 bases at V and 0 bases at J, with 14 bases between the two ends. CDR3 in amino acids: CAPKTANSGANVLTF. CDR3 sequence (DNA): TGTGCCCCCAAGACAGCGAACTCTGGGGCCAACGTCCTGACTTTC.

The V and J genes are TRBV7-2 and TRBJ2-5; TRBD2 agrees at 12 bases. The germline gives CDR1 SGHTA, CDR2 FQGNSA. The CDR3 runs 16 residues. V was pared by 5 bases and J by 4 bases, with 8 bases of the junction left unmatched. CDR3 region: CASSQRTSGMSETQYF. CDR3 nucleotides: TGTGCCAGCAGCCAAAGGACTAGCGGGATGTCAGAGACCCAGTACTTC. Drawing the rest from reference TRBV7-2 and TRBJ2-5, the complete variable domain is GAGVSQSPSNKVTEKGKDVELRCDPISGHTALYWYRQSLGQGLEFLIYFQGNSAPDKSGLPSDRFSAERTGGSVSTLTIQRTQQEDSAVYLCASSQRTSGMSETQYFGPGTRLLVL.

CDR3 DNA sequence: TGTGCCAGCAGGGTAGGACTAGCCCCGGGTCAAGAGACCCAGTACTTC. This encodes CASRVGLAPGQETQYF. The chain recombines TRBV2 with TRBJ2-5; TRBD2 matches 8 bases. The CDR3 totals 16 residues. Per germline, CDR1 SNHLY and CDR2 FYNNEI. With V trimmed by 6 bases and J by 2 bases, 11 bases remained unmatched.

The DNA for the CDR3 is TGTGCCAGCAGCCAAGTTTCAAAGACTAGCGGCTTTTACAATGAGCAGTTCTTC. It yields the protein CASSQVSKTSGFYNEQFF. The gene calls are TRBV14 and TRBJ2-1; TRBD2 matches 9 bases. Losses at the gene ends were 1 base for V and 4 bases for J; bases not matched to a gene: 11. Germline V gene data show CDR1 as SGHDN and CDR2 as FVKESK. The CDR3 is 18 residues long. Full variable domain (remainder filled in from reference TRBV14 and TRBJ2-1): EAGVTQFPSHSVIEKGQTVTLRCDPISGHDNLYWYRRVMGKEIKFLLHFVKESKQDESGMPNNRFLAERTGGTYSTLKVQPAELEDSGVYFCASSQVSKTSGFYNEQFFGPGTRLTVL.

The genes are TRBV19 and TRBJ2-1; 8 bases align to TRBD2. Trimming cost V 6 bases and J 0 bases; bases outside gene matches: 1. This CDR3 has 14 residues. Germline values: CDR1 LNHDA, CDR2 SQIVND (reference sequence). As DNA, the CDR3 is TGTGCCAGTAGGAGCGGGGGCTCCTACAATGAGCAGTTCTTC. Translating gives CASRSGGSYNEQFF.

The V gene is TRBV18, the J gene TRBJ1-1; the D is unclear. Germline V CDR1 and CDR2: KGHSH, LQKENI. Trimming stripped 3 bases from V and 1 base from J, with 12 bases between. The CDR3 runs 15 residues. In DNA form, the CDR3 reads TGTGCCAGCTCACCGCCACAGAGCGGGAACACTGAAGCTTTCTTT. This translates into CASSPPQSGNTEAFF.

With regard to this clone: The sample has other DNA sequences that encode this CDR3 too. The chain employs TRBV5-1 and TRBJ2-5; TRBD2 aligns across 13 bases. The germline CDR1 and CDR2 sequences are SGHRS and YFSETQ. Unmatched junction bases numbered 3, after V lost 4 bases and J lost 3 bases. The CDR3 runs 15 residues. The CDR3 sequence is CASSEGLAGKETQYF. DNA for the CDR3: TGCGCCAGCAGCGAGGGACTAGCGGGAAAAGAGACCCAGTACTTC.

The genes are TRBV6-5 and TRBJ2-7; 8 nucleotides line up with TRBD1. The V segment lost 6 bases and the J segment 0 bases; nucleotides outside the gene matches: 7. Looked up from germline, CDR1 is MNHEY and CDR2 is SVGAGI. The CDR3 runs to 15 residues. In DNA form, the CDR3 reads TGTGCCAGCAGCAAGACAGGGGTTGGCTCCTACGAGCAGTACTTC. It specifies CASSKTGVGSYEQYF.

The CDR3 DNA follows: TGTGCCAGTAGTACCCCTGGACTAGGAGGGGTGGACGAGCAGTACTTC. Translated: CASSTPGLGGVDEQYF. The genes are TRBV19 and TRBJ2-5, with 7 bases lining up with TRBD2. The DNA matches TRBJ2-7 better at its end, which makes the J call doubtful. This CDR3 comprises 16 residues. Germline V gene lookup returns CDR1 LNHDA and CDR2 SQIVND (reference sequence).